This T cell receptor beta chain was found in a study of CD8 T cells in ankylosing spondylitis (dated by TCRdb to 2017 to 2019). Background for the entire study: To find TCR variants linked to disease, the study profiled T cell receptor beta repertoires in ankylosing spondylitis patients and healthy donors. Peripheral blood samples were taken, and synovial fluid was additionally collected from ankylosing spondylitis patients. The full study cohort comprised some 27 ankylosing spondylitis patients and approximately 100 healthy donors.

The sequencing machine was an Illumina HiSeq 2500. Quantitative 5'-RACE with molecular barcodes was the method used to prepare the TCR beta libraries. From the authors' description of their analysis: To identify disease-linked TCR variants, a new computational method was used, one built on a probabilistic model of VDJ rearrangement. TCRdb trimmed the raw reads at Q25, called clones with MiXCR and kept productive beta chains. Each record represents a unique CDR3 protein, reported with the most common genes and DNA among its rows. These V and J calls are TCRdb output, not the study's own analysis. Across this sample there are approximately 110,000 distinct CDR3 sequences, with about 25% seen only once. The ten top clones hold around 12% of the sample. Synovial fluid samples were paired with blood samples taken from the same ankylosing spondylitis patients. Results and caveats for the whole study, not just this receptor: A CD8+ phenotype was shown by the disease-linked clones, which were found at relatively low frequencies in peripheral blood. Blood from ankylosing spondylitis patients appeared to be characterized by a TCR beta motif composed of about eight highly homologous amino acid variants. According to the report, matched synovial fluid samples from ankylosing spondylitis patients were significantly enriched for the disease-linked clones. Some motif variants had previously been reported in the synovial fluid and blood of reactive arthritis patients, which suggests shared mechanisms of disease initiation.

The CDR3, from cysteine to phenylalanine, totals 15 residues. The CDR3 DNA has 45 bases and is translated from base 1. V is clipped by 4 bases and J by 9 bases, and the sequence between their germline boundaries is 19 bases long. The CDR1 and CDR2 encoded by the germline V gene are MNHEY and SVGEGT. A note on this clonotype: The antigen it recognizes is unknown. Per-base qualities were not stored, and no clone one base away is much larger.

The material sequenced was synovial fluid, either unsorted or a sorted T cell fraction (not recorded which). The rearrangement combines TRBV6-2 or TRBV6-3 with TRBJ2-1, with the D gene not confidently named. This receptor was obtained from a male donor with ankylosing spondylitis. The CDR3 loop reads CASSSIDPSVGEQFF. The sequence in DNA is TGTGCCAGCAGTTCTATTGATCCGAGTGTCGGTGAGCAGTTCTTC.